This TCR beta chain was retrieved from a study of Tregs in tolerant kidney transplant recipients. Turning to this clone: The target antigen is unknown. The read ends 3 residues before the CDR3 terminus; that terminus is restored from the germline J gene.

The CDR3 has 15 residues. CDR1 SNHLY and CDR2 FYNNEI come from the germline V gene. V gave up 4 bases and J gave up 2 bases; unmatched junction bases: 3. The data were produced by immunoSEQ multiplex PCR, yet TCRdb's version contains in-frame clones alone and is incomplete. This listing includes 45,000 to 55,000 clones. Findings of the study overall: Nucleotide sequences could not be compared across some patients' samples due to primer changes.

The source material was CD4+ T cells from blood, sampled before the transplant. The gene calls are TRBV2 and TRBJ2-5, with 11 bases that match TRBD2. This receptor was identified in a human donor who received a combined kidney and bone marrow transplant. CDR3 DNA (partial): TGTGCCAGCAGTGGACTAGCGGGACTTCAAGAGACC. Translation gives CASSGLAGLQET. The complete CDR3 protein is CASSGLAGLQETQYF.